What follows are 17 T cell receptor beta chains derived from one specimen sequenced in a study of glioma-infiltrating T cells. Using RNA template, CDR3s of TCR alpha and beta were amplified with iRepertoire arm-PCR. TCRdb processed the multiplex PCR reads anew with MiXCR; each CDR3 protein has one entry. Altogether more than 95,000 distinct CDR3 sequences are present, approximately 25% being singletons, with the ten largest covering about 15%. The sequencing input was glioma tissue, nonneoplastic brain tissue, or PBMCs (not recorded which). The receptors here all came from a human donor with low-grade glioma or glioblastoma, undergoing nonglioma brain surgery, or in good health (not recorded which).

A note on this clonotype: A much larger clone differs by one base, so this may be a read error. This chain links TRBV24-1 with TRBJ2-5, with 10 bases identical to TRBD1. CDR1 and CDR2 from the germline V gene are KGHDR and SFDVKD. The CDR3 spans 16 residues. The CDR3, as DNA: TGTGCCACCAGCGCAAGGGGACAGGGGTCCCAAGAGAACCAGTACTTC. Protein sequence: CATSARGQGSQENQYF.

In its sample, this clonotype was seen a few times. The rearrangement uses TRBV19 and TRBJ2-7; 11 nucleotides align to TRBD2. CDR3 length equals 15 residues. Trimming removed 3 bases from V and 12 bases from J; junction bases left unmatched: 13. Looked up from germline, CDR1 is LNHDA and CDR2 is SQIVND (reference sequence). As DNA, the CDR3 is TGTGCCAGTAGTATCCGGACTAGCGGGCTCGTTGAGTTGTACTTC. The encoded protein is CASSIRTSGLVELYF.

This clonotype has a handful of counts. This sequence joins TRBV19 and TRBJ2-4, with D unresolved. V was cut by 2 bases and J by 0 bases, with 11 bases left in between. CDR3 length: 16 amino acids. Germline CDR1 LNHDA, CDR2 SQIVND (reference sequence). The CDR3 nucleotides read TGTGCCAGTAGTATAACTTCTAGGCGAGCCAAAAACATTCAGTACTTC. This gives the protein CASSITSRRAKNIQYF. The entire variable domain, with the rest obtained from reference TRBV19 and TRBJ2-4, is as follows: DGGITQSPKYLFRKEGQNVTLSCEQNLNHDAMYWYRQDPGQGLRLIYYSQIVNDFQKGDIAEGYSVSREKKESFPLTVTSAQKNPTAFYLCASSITSRRAKNIQYFGAGTRLSVL.

This rearrangement joins TRBV4-2 to TRBJ1-3; 7 bases fit TRBD1. In germline, CDR1 is LGHNA, CDR2 YNFKEQ. The trim removed 4 bases at V and 0 bases at J, leaving 3 bases unmatched. This CDR3 comprises 15 residues. The CDR3: CASSLDRTSGNTIYF. The CDR3 DNA reads TGTGCCAGCAGCCTGGACAGGACCTCTGGAAACACCATATATTTT.

The rearrangement links TRBV7-9 to TRBJ2-3; no definite D call. Looked up from germline, CDR1 is SEHNR and CDR2 is FQNEAQ (reference sequence). The ends were cut back, 3 bases at V and 0 bases at J, with 7 bases in the middle. CDR3 length: 14 amino acids. The CDR3 loop reads CASSLATSTDTQYF. As DNA, the CDR3 is TGTGCCAGCAGCTTGGCGACTAGCACAGATACGCAGTATTTT.

This clonotype has ten or more counts. V and J are TRBV12-3 or TRBV12-4 and TRBJ1-5, with a tentative D call TRBD1 (6 bases). The CDR3 is 14 amino acids. Trimming pared 4 bases from V and 7 bases from J, leaving 14 bases between. The CDR3 coding sequence is TGTGCCAGCAGTTCACTGGACAGTTTCCAGCCCCAGCATTTT. Encoded protein: CASSSLDSFQPQHF.

The V and J genes are TRBV12-3 or TRBV12-4 and TRBJ2-7; 11 bases are shared with TRBD2. Trimming took 5 bases from V and 2 from J; bases not matched to a gene: 5. The CDR3 covers 15 residues. The CDR3 DNA reads TGTGCCAGCAGTCGAACTAGCGGGAGCCCCTACGAGCAGTACTTC. This translates into CASSRTSGSPYEQYF.

The V call is TRBV7-9, the J call TRBJ2-5; D is ambiguous. Germline CDR1 and CDR2: SEHNR and FQNEAQ (reference sequence). CDR3 size: 14 residues. V was cut by 2 bases and J by 4 bases, with 11 bases left in between. The CDR3 region has the DNA TGTGCCAGCAGCTTAACCGGCAGGCCAGAGACCCAGTACTTC. Translating gives CASSLTGRPETQYF.

The rearrangement links TRBV30 to TRBJ2-7, with 9 nucleotides matching TRBD2. CDR1 is GTSNPN, CDR2 SVGIG, per germline (reference sequence). V dropped 7 bases and J dropped 11; count of bases not matched to a gene: 12. The CDR3 consists of 12 residues. The CDR3, as DNA: TGTGCCTCCCTTGGAGTAGCGGGAGTGAAGTACTTC. Encoded protein: CASLGVAGVKYF.

This clonotype has at least ten counts. The V and J genes are TRBV2 and TRBJ1-6; the D is unclear. The germline CDR1 and CDR2 sequences are SNHLY and FYNNEI. This CDR3 contains 12 residues. With 1 base removed from V and 9 bases from J, the gap between germline ends came to 4 bases. This CDR3 reads CASSEVVSPLHF. The DNA for the CDR3 is TGTGCCAGCAGTGAAGTGGTTTCACCCCTCCACTTT.

Concerning this clonotype: A clone one base away is much larger, so this may be a read error. The V and J genes are TRBV12-3 or TRBV12-4 and TRBJ2-7; a weak D match, TRBD1 (6 bases). This CDR3 has 16 residues. With 1 base removed from V and 3 bases from J, the gap between germline ends came to 16 bases. CDR3: CASSLGAGALVYEQYF. CDR3 bases: TGTGCCAGCAGTTTAGGAGCAGGGGCCTTGGTCTACGAGCAGTACTTC.

V gene TRBV5-1 combines with J gene TRBJ2-7; 7 nucleotides match TRBD2. The CDR3 has 14 amino acids. With V trimmed by 3 bases and J by 5 bases, 8 bases remained unmatched. Per the germline V gene, CDR1 is SGHRS and CDR2 is YFSETQ. CDR3 loop: CASSSGGSVDEQYF. Here the CDR3 DNA reads TGCGCCAGCAGCTCTGGCGGGAGCGTGGACGAGCAGTACTTC.

In its sample, this clonotype was seen many times. The chain is built from TRBV7-2 and TRBJ2-7; maybe TRBD1 (6 bases). Trimming took 4 bases from V and 4 from J, leaving 11 bases between them. Per the germline V gene, CDR1 is SGHTA and CDR2 is FQGNSA. The CDR3 runs 13 residues. CDR3 DNA sequence: TGTGCCAGCAGCTCGGGACACCAGTACGAGCAGTACTTC. Residues: CASSSGHQYEQYF.

Many counts were recorded for this clonotype. The rearrangement joins TRBV3-1 to TRBJ1-5, with D possibly TRBD1 on 5 matching bases. The CDR3 length is 14 residues. V shed 3 bases and J shed 8 bases, with 14 bases lying between them. The V gene's germline CDR1 is LGHDT and CDR2 YNNKEL (reference sequence). The CDR3 DNA sequence: TGTGCCAGCAGCCAGGGGGATTCGAGGGAGCCCCAGCATTTT. This translates into CASSQGDSREPQHF. The full variable domain, completed using reference TRBV3-1 and TRBJ1-5, is DTAVSQTPKYLVTQMGNDKSIKCEQNLGHDTMYWYKQDSKKFLKIMFSYNNKELIINETVPNRFSPKSPDKAHLNLHINSLELGDSAVYFCASSQGDSREPQHFGDGTRLSIL.

The J gene is TRBJ2-5, the V gene TRBV12-3 or TRBV12-4; perhaps D is TRBD1 or TRBD2 (6 bases each). Trimming shortened V by 2 bases and J by 4 bases, and 23 bases separated the two germline ends. CDR3 length: 18 residues. Here the CDR3 DNA reads TGTGCCAGCAGTTTATATGAATGGTATGGGGGGCGCCGAGAGACCCAGTACTTC. As protein: CASSLYEWYGGRRETQYF.

Many counts were recorded for this clonotype. The rearrangement links TRBV2 to TRBJ2-5; D is undetermined. This CDR3 has 12 amino acids. V lost 0 bases and J lost 5, with 4 bases in between. Germline assignment: CDR1 SNHLY and CDR2 FYNNEI. CDR3 residues: CASSEARETQYF. CDR3 sequence (DNA): TGTGCCAGCAGTGAAGCAAGGGAGACCCAGTACTTC.

This clonotype appeared a few times. This may stem from a read error, because a much larger clone lies one nucleotide away. The chain is built from TRBV6-1 and TRBJ2-2; D perhaps matches TRBD2 (6 bases). Germline V gene sequence: CDR1 MNHNS, CDR2 SASEGT. The CDR3 has 16 amino acids. Trimming removed 6 bases at V and 2 bases at J, with 16 bases between. The CDR3 loop is CASSESGGTNTGELFF. Written as DNA, the CDR3 is TGTGCCAGCAGCGAGTCTGGGGGGACCAACACCGGGGAGCTGTTTTTT.